This T cell receptor beta chain stems from a study of T cells in Graves' hyperthyroidism and ophthalmopathy. Investigators excluded patients with uncontrolled infection, other autoimmune disease, pregnancy or lactation. Sample collection date corresponds to first hyperthyroidism diagnosis, prior to any ophthalmopathy symptoms. Fresh peripheral blood, about 9.6 ml, yielded the PBMCs. By share, this clonotype ranks as medium-sized. TCR beta CDR3 regions were amplified from RNA transcripts. Using the HTBI primer set, a first-round RT-PCR was run on the TCR CDR3. MiXCR, applied by TCRdb to the multiplex PCR reads, yields one record per CDR3 protein. The table records approximately 32,000 distinct CDR3 sequences, just under 50% of them present only once. Sequencing was carried out using blood. The sequence came from a woman between 45 and 65 years old with Graves' hyperthyroidism that later progressed to Graves' ophthalmopathy.

CDR3 region: CAISGTSGTNTGELFF. In DNA form, the CDR3 reads TGTGCCATCAGTGGGACTAGCGGGACGAACACCGGGGAGCTGTTTTTT. This sequence joins TRBV10-3 and TRBJ2-2, with 12 bases matching TRBD2. CDR1 ENHRY and CDR2 SYGVKD come from the germline V gene. This CDR3 region has 16 residues. J was trimmed by 0 bases and V by 4 bases; bases with no gene match: 0.